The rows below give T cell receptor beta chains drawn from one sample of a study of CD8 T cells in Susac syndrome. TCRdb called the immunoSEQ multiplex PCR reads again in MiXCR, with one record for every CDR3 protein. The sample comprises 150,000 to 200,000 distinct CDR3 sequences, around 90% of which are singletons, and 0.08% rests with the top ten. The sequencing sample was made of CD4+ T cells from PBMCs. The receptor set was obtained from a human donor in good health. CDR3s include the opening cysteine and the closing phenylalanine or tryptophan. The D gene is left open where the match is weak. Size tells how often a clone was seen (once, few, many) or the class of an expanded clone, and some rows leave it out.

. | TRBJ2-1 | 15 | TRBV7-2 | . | CASSPVDGSYNEQFF | TGTGCCAGCAGCCCCGTGGACGGGAGCTACAATGAGCAGTTCTTC
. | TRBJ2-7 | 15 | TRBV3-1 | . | CASSQDPGTAYEQYF | TGTGCCAGCAGCCAAGATCCCGGGACTGCCTACGAGCAGTACTTC
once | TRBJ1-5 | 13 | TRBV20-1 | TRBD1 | CSAKDREGQPQHF | TGCAGTGCCAAGGACAGGGAGGGTCAGCCCCAGCATTTT
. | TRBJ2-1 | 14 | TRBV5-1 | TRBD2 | CASKWTSGSDEQFF | TGCGCCAGCAAGTGGACTAGCGGGAGCGATGAGCAGTTCTTC
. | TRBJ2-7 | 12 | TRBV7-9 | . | CASSLGSVEQYF | TGTGCCAGCAGCTTAGGATCGGTCGAGCAGTACTTC
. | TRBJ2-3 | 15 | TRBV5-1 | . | CASSLQPRGTDTQYF | TGCGCCAGCAGCTTGCAGCCACGAGGGACAGATACGCAGTATTTT
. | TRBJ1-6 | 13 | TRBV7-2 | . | CASSSGAPGRLHF | TGTGCCAGCAGCTCAGGGGCTCCGGGCCGCCTCCACTTT
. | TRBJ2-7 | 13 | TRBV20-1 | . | CSARLDGLYEQYF | TGCAGTGCTAGACTTGACGGACTCTACGAGCAGTACTTC
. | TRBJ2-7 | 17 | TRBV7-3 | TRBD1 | CASSLTNGTGDSYEQYF | TGTGCCAGCAGCTTAACGAATGGGACAGGGGATTCCTACGAGCAGTACTTC
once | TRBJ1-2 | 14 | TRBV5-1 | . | CASSLVTGFDGYTF | TGCGCCAGCAGCTTGGTAACAGGGTTTGACGGCTACACCTTC
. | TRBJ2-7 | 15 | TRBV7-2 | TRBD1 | CASSLGTGGIYEQYF | TGTGCCAGCAGCTTAGGGACAGGGGGTATCTACGAGCAGTACTTC
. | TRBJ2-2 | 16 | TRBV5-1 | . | CASSLGQFANTGELFF | TGCGCCAGCAGCCTAGGACAGTTCGCGAACACCGGGGAGCTGTTTTTT
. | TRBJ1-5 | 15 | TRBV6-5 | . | CASSYGGHNNQPQHF | TGTGCCAGCAGTTACGGGGGACACAACAATCAGCCCCAGCATTTT
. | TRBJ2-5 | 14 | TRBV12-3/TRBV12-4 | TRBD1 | CASGGQGGQETQYF | TGTGCCAGCGGAGGACAGGGTGGCCAAGAGACCCAGTACTTC
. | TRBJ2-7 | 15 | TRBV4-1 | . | CASSQGVTPTYEQYF | TGCGCCAGCAGCCAAGGTGTTACACCAACCTACGAGCAGTACTTC
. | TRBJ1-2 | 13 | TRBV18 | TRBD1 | CASSHGTGYGYTF | TGTGCCAGCTCGCATGGGACAGGCTATGGCTACACCTTC
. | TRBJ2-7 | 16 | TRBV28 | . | CASSLYGQGVTYEQYF | TGTGCCAGCAGTTTATATGGGCAGGGCGTCACCTACGAGCAGTACTTC
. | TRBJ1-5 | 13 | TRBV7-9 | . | CASSSGINQPQHF | TGTGCCAGCAGCTCCGGGATCAATCAGCCCCAGCATTTT
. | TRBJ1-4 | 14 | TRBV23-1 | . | CASRPPVRSEKLFF | TGCGCCAGCAGGCCACCCGTCCGAAGCGAAAAACTGTTTTTT
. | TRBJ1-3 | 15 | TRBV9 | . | CASSVGRSSGNTIYF | TGTGCCAGCAGCGTAGGACGGAGCTCTGGAAACACCATATATTTT
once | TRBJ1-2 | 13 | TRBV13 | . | CASRRTASYGYTF | TGTGCCAGCAGGAGGACAGCCTCCTATGGCTACACCTTC
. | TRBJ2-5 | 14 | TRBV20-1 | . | CSARDRGGLETQYF | TGCAGTGCTAGAGATCGTGGGGGTCTTGAGACCCAGTACTTC
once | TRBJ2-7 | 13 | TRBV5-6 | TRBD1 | CASSLHRGYEQYF | TGTGCCAGCAGCTTGCACAGGGGCTACGAGCAGTACTTC
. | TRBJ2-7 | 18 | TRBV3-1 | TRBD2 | CASSRSGTSGRAVYEQYF | TGTGCCAGCAGCCGTTCCGGGACTAGCGGGAGGGCCGTCTACGAGCAGTACTTC
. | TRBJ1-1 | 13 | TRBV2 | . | CASSEVASTEAFF | TGTGCCAGCAGTGAAGTGGCGAGCACTGAAGCTTTCTTT
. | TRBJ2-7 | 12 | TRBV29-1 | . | CSVEGGSSEQYF | TGCAGCGTTGAAGGCGGCAGTAGCGAGCAGTACTTC
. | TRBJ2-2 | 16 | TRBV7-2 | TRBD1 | CASSFLGTGNTGELFF | TGTGCCAGCAGCTTTCTTGGGACAGGGAACACCGGGGAGCTGTTTTTT
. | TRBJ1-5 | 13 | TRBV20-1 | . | CSAKTDSNQPQHF | TGCAGTGCTAAGACTGATAGCAATCAGCCCCAGCATTTT
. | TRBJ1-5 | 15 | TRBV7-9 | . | CASWPGVISNQPQHF | TGTGCCAGCTGGCCAGGGGTAATTAGCAATCAGCCCCAGCATTTT
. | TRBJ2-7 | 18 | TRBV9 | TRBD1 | CASSVARGYGQGAYEQYF | TGTGCCAGCAGCGTAGCCCGAGGGTATGGACAGGGGGCCTACGAGCAGTACTTC
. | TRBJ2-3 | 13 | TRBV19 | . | CASTPYQGGTQYF | TGTGCCAGTACCCCGTACCAGGGAGGTACGCAGTATTTT
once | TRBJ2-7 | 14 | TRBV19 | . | CASSMPGESYEQYF | TGTGCCAGTAGTATGCCGGGCGAGTCCTACGAGCAGTACTTC
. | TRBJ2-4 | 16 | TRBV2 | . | CASSEKNLLAKNIQYF | TGTGCCAGCAGTGAAAAGAACCTTCTAGCCAAAAACATTCAGTACTTC
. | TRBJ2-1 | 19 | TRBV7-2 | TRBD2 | CASSFPKRTSEGSYNEQFF | TGTGCCAGCAGCTTCCCCAAGCGGACTAGCGAAGGATCCTACAATGAGCAGTTCTTC
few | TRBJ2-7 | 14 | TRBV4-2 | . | CASSPRRISYEQYF | TGTGCCAGCAGCCCGAGACGGATCTCCTACGAGCAGTACTTC
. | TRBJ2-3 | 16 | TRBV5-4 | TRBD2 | CASSRLAGPSTDTQYF | TGTGCCAGCAGCCGACTAGCGGGCCCTAGCACAGATACGCAGTATTTT
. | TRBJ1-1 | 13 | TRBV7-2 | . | CASSDDTHTEAFF | TGTGCCAGCAGCGATGACACCCACACTGAAGCTTTCTTT
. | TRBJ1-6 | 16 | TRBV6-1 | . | CASSVQASSYNSPLHF | TGTGCCAGCAGTGTACAAGCGAGCTCCTATAATTCACCCCTCCACTTT
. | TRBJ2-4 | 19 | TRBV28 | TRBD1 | CASSLRDRGAFLAKNIQYF | TGTGCCAGCAGTCTTCGTGACAGGGGGGCCTTCCTAGCCAAAAACATTCAGTACTTC
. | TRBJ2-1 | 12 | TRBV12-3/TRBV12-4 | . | CASSLDLNEQFF | TGTGCCAGCAGTCTTGATCTCAATGAGCAGTTCTTC
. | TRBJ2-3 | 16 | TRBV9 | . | CASSPRHLGGTDTQYF | TGTGCCAGCAGCCCCCGTCATTTGGGGGGCACAGATACGCAGTATTTT
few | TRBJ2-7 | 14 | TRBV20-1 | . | CSAEGQPLPYEQYF | TGCAGTGCAGAAGGACAGCCACTTCCCTACGAGCAGTACTTC
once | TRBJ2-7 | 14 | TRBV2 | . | CASSMNAVNYEQYF | TGTGCCAGCAGTATGAACGCCGTGAACTACGAGCAGTACTTC
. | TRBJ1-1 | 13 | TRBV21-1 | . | CASCQRRNTEAFF | TGTGCCAGCTGCCAACGGAGGAACACTGAAGCTTTCTTT
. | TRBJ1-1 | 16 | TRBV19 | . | CASSTHSTTANTEAFF | TGTGCCAGTAGTACCCACTCGACGACAGCGAACACTGAAGCTTTCTTT
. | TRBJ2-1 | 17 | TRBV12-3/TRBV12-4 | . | CASSLGGTSVPYNEQFF | TGTGCCAGCAGTTTAGGGGGGACCTCGGTACCCTACAATGAGCAGTTCTTC
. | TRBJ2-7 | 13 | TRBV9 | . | CASSGDTPYEQYF | TGTGCCAGCAGCGGGGACACCCCCTACGAGCAGTACTTC
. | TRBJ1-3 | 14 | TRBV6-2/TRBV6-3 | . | CASSHGPLGNTIYF | TGTGCCAGCAGTCACGGCCCCCTCGGAAACACCATATATTTT
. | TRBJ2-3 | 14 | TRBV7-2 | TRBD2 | CASTSGGITDTQYF | TGTGCCAGCACTAGCGGGGGGATCACAGATACGCAGTATTTT
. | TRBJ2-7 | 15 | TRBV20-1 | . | CSAVGQPLGTYEQYF | TGCAGTGCAGTGGGACAACCCCTAGGGACCTACGAGCAGTACTTC
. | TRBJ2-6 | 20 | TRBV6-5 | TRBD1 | CASSYSLGTGPITGANVLTF | TGTGCCAGCAGTTACTCGCTTGGGACAGGGCCCATCACTGGGGCCAACGTCCTGACTTTC
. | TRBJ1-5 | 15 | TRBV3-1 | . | CASSQQGVGGQPQHF | TGTGCCAGCAGCCAGCAAGGGGTCGGAGGACAGCCCCAGCATTTT
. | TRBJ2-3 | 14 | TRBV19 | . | CASSKDSGSDTQYF | TGTGCCAGTAGTAAGGACAGTGGATCAGATACGCAGTATTTT
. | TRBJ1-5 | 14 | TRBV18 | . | CASRSGLSNQPQHF | TGTGCCAGCCGGTCGGGTTTGAGCAATCAGCCCCAGCATTTT
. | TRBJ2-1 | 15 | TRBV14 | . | CASSQERQILPEQFF | TGTGCCAGCAGCCAAGAACGACAGATACTGCCTGAGCAGTTCTTC
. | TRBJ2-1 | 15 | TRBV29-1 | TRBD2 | CSVGSLGLAGQEQFF | TGCAGCGTTGGGTCCCTCGGGCTAGCGGGTCAGGAGCAGTTCTTC
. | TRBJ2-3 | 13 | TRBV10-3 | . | CAISGSAGDTQYF | TGTGCCATCAGTGGGTCGGCGGGAGATACGCAGTATTTT